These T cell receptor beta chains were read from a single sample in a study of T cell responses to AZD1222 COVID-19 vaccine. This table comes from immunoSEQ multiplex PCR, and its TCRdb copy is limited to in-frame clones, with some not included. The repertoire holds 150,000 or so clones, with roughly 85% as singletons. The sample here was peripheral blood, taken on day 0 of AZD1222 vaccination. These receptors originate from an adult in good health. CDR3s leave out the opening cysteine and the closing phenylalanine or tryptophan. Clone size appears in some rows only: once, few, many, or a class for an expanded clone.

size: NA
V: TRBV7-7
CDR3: ASSTDIYQETQY

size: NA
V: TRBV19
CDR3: ASTNTGGTDTQY

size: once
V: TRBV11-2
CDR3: ASSLEGVGNSPLH

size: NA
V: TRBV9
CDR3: ASSDPTSGSFPDTQY

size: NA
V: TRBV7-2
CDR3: ASSLSADSQPQH

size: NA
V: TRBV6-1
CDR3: ASSEIGRNTEAF

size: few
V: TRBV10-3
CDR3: AISGRWTGGQSGNTIY

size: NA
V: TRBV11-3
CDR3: ASSLESGGMNEQF

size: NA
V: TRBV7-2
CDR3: ASSLEAGHQPQH

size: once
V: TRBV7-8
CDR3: ASSSTGTGGNTIY

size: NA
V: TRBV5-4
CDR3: ASSFPDREEAF

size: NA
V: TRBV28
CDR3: ASSLGPANYGYT

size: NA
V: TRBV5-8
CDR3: ASSFRGSSYEQY

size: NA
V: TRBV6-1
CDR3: ASSEGIGSNYGYT

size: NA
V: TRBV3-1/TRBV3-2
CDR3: ASSQAGTSDQETQY

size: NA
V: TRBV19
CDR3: ASSTRTAGEQF

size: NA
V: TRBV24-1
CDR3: ATAGGTYAGYT

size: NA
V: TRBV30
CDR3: AWSRGAGGQPQH

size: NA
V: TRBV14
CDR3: ASSPAGVQNTQY

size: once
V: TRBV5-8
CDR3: ASSFSSTTGEAF

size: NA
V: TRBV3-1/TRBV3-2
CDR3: ASSPGGLGTDTQY

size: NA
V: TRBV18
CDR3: ASSPLGSFNSPLH

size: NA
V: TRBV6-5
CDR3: ASSYPGGGTQY

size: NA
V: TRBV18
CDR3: ASSVGMNTEAF

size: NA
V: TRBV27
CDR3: ASSSSLNTEAF

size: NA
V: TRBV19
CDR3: ASSPTGVWGQPQH

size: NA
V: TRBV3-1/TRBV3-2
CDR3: ASSQGDRGVFGYGYT

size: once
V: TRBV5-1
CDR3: ASSLSGDHQPQH

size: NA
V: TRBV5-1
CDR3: ASSPGALTYNEQF

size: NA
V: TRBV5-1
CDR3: ASSLAGTAIGYT

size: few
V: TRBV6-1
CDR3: ASSENTPAPEEETQY

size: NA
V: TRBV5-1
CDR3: ASSLTSTGNYGYT

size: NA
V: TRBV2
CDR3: ANELAGGTYNEQF

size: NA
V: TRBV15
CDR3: ATSNLPGADTGELF

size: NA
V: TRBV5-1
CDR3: ASSWGSGALSEAF

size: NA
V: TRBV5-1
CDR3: ASSSAGPGVDEQF

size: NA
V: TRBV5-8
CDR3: ASTAGLTVTDTQY

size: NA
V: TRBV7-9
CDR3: ASSLTLNSVASYNEQF

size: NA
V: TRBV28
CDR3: ASRQESYGYT

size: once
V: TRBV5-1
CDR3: ASSFPTADGGAF

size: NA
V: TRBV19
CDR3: ASTDPRGPGDTQY

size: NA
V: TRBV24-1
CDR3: ATSDAAPEANYGYT

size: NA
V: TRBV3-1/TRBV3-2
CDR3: ASSQGRGGVEQY